This T cell receptor beta chain appears in the sequencing data of a study of technical replicates of blood from several donors. The V end was cut by 1 base, the J end by 4 bases, with 13 bases between. CDR1 is MGHRA and CDR2 is YSYEKL in the germline V gene. The length of the CDR3 is 16 residues. Sequenced by immunoSEQ multiplex PCR; TCRdb stores in-frame clones only, minus some. The sample consists of around 61,000 clones, approximately 86% of them appearing once. The chain links TRBV4-1 to TRBJ1-4; no clear D. The clonotype comes from a human donor in good health. Some clones in this sample may be carry-over from other donors' samples. The sequencing input was PBMCs. CDR3 sequence reads: CASSQVTGSLNEKLFF. CDR3 bases: TGCGCCAGCAGCCAAGTCACGGGTAGCCTTAATGAAAAACTGTTTTTT.